This TCR beta chain was sequenced in a study of T-cell reconstitution after alpha-beta-depleted transplantation in children (dated by TCRdb to about 2016). With respect to the entire study: T-cell immune reconstitution after TCRalphabeta/CD19-depleted allogeneic hematopoietic cell transplantation in children was quantitatively tracked in the study by means of TCR repertoire profiling.

Libraries were constructed by PCR. Sequencing relied on an Illumina HiSeq 2500. TCR library preparation used molecular barcoding, with unique molecular identifiers applied to normalize quantification of the TCRbeta repertoire. TCRdb's own reprocessing of the public reads used fastp at Q25 and MiXCR and kept productive beta chains. Rows are unified per CDR3 protein, each entry keeping the most common DNA and genes. The sample table shows 500,000 or so distinct CDR3 sequences, and about 31% are seen once. 2% to 2.5% of the sample comes from the top ten. Worth noting for this clonotype: What antigen it recognizes has not been identified. One base away there is no much larger clone; base qualities are not given.

The CDR3 starts with the cysteine, ends with the phenylalanine, and has 14 residues. Of the read, only the CDR3 DNA is kept; its 42 bases are in frame from base 1. CDR1 LGHNA and CDR2 YNFKEQ were looked up in the germline V gene. V lost 3 bases and J lost 4 bases; the stretch between them is 12 bases long. The sequence is built from TRBV4-2 and TRBJ1-2; too little of a D gene remains to name it. The receptor's source is a human donor who donated a stem cell graft to a child with aplastic anemia. The input for sequencing was PBMCs from the stem cell graft donor, taken from the stem cell graft. CDR3 reads: CASSQDQDSYGYTF. The nucleotide sequence is TGTGCCAGCAGCCAGGATCAGGATTCCTATGGCTACACCTTC.